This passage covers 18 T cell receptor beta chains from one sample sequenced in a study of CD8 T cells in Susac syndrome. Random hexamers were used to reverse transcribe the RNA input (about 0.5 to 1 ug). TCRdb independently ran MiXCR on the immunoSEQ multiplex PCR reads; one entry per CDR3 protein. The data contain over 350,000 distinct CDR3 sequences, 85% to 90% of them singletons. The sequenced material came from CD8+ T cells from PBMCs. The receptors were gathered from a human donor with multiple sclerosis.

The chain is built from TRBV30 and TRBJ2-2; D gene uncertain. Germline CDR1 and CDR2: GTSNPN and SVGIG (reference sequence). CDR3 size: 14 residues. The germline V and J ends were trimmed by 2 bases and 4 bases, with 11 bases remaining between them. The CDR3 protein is CAWSKNTLTGELFF. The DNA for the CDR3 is TGTGCCTGGAGTAAGAACACCCTCACCGGGGAGCTGTTTTTT.

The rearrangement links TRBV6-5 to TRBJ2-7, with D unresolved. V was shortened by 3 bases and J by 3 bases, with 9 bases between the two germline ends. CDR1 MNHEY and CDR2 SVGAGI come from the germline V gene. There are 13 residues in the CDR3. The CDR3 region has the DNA TGTGCCAGCAGTTATCACAGAGACTACGAGCAGTACTTC. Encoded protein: CASSYHRDYEQYF.

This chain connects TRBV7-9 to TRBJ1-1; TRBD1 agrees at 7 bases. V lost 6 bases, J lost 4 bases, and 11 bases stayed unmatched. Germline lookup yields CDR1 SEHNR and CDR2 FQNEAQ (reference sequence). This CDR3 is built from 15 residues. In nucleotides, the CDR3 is TGTGCCAGCAGTCCCCATACAGGGGCGCTCACTGAAGCTTTCTTT. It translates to CASSPHTGALTEAFF.

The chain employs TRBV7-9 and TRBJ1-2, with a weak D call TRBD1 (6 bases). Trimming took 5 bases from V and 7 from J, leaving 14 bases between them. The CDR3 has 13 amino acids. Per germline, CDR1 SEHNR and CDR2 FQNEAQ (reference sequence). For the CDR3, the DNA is TGTGCCAGCAGCCCAGGGGTGAGGGGTGGCTACACCTTC. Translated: CASSPGVRGGYTF.

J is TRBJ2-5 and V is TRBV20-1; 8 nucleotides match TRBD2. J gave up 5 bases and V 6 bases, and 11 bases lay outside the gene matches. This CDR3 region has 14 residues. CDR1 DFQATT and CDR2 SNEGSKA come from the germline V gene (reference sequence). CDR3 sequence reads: CSASRERELETQYF. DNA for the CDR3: TGCAGTGCCTCCCGAGAGCGGGAGTTGGAGACCCAGTACTTC.

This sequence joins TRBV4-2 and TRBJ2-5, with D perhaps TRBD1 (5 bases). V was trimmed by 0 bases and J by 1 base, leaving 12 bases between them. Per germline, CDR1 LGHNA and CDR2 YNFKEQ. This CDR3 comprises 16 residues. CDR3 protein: CASSQDEETAQETQYF. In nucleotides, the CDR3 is TGTGCCAGCAGCCAAGATGAGGAGACAGCCCAAGAGACCCAGTACTTC.

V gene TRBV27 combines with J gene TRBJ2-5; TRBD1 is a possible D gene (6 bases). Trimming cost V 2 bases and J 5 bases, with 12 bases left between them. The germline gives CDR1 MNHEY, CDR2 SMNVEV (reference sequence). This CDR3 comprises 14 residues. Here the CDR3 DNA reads TGTGCCAGCAGTTTAGTTTCAGGGGTGGAGACCCAGTACTTC. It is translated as CASSLVSGVETQYF.

CDR3 sequence (DNA): TGTGCCAGCAGCGGACAGGACGCCTACGAGCAGTACTTC. Protein: CASSGQDAYEQYF. The chain carries TRBV9 and TRBJ2-7; tentatively, D is TRBD1 (6 bases). Trimming took off 3 bases at V and 2 bases at J, with 9 bases between the two ends. Germline V CDR1 and CDR2: SGDLS, YYNGEE. The CDR3 extends over 13 amino acids.

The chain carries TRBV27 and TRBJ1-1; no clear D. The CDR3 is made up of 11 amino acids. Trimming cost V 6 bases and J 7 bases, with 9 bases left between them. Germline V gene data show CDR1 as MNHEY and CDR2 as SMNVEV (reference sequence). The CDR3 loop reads CASSSTDEAFF. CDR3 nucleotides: TGTGCCAGCAGCAGCACGGATGAAGCTTTCTTT.

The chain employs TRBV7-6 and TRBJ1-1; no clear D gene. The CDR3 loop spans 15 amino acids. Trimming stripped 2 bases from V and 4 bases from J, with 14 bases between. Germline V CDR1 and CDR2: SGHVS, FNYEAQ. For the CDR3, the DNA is TGTGCCAGCAGCTTAAATCCGGCATTGGCCACTGAAGCTTTCTTT. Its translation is CASSLNPALATEAFF.

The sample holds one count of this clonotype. The CDR3 reads CASSGTAGLFF. The DNA for the CDR3 is TGTGCCAGCAGTGGGACTGCAGGGCTGTTTTTT. The chain combines TRBV27 with TRBJ2-2; a weak D match, TRBD2 (6 bases). Germline assignment: CDR1 MNHEY and CDR2 SMNVEV (reference sequence). V dropped 5 bases and J dropped 13 bases, with 11 bases sitting between them. The CDR3 totals 11 residues.

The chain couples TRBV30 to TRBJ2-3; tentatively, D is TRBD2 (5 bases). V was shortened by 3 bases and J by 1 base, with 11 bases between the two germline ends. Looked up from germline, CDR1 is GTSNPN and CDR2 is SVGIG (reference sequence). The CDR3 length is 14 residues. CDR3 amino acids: CAWSRAVGTDTQYF. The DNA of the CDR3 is TGTGCCTGGAGCCGAGCGGTTGGCACAGATACGCAGTATTTT.

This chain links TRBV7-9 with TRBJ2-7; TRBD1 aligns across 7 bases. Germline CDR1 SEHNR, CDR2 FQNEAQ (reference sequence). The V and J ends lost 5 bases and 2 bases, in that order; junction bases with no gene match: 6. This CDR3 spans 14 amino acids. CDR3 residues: CASSAWDSAYEQYF. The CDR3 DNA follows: TGTGCCAGCAGCGCATGGGACAGCGCCTACGAGCAGTACTTC.

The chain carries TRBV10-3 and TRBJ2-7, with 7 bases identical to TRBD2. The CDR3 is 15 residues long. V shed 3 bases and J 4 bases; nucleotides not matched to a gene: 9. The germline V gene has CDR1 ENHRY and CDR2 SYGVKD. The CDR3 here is CAISEYETGGYEQYF. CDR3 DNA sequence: TGTGCCATCAGTGAATACGAAACGGGGGGATACGAGCAGTACTTC.

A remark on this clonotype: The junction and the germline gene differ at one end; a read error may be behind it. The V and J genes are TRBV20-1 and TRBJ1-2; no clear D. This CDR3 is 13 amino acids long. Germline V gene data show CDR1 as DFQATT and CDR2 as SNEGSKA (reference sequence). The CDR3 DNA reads TGCAGTGCCAGAGTTCGGGGTCGTTATGGCTACACCTTC. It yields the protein CSARVRGRYGYTF.

The CDR3: CAQEGVNEKLFF. As DNA, the CDR3 is TGTGCCCAGGAAGGGGTTAATGAAAAACTGTTTTTT. The genes are TRBV30 and TRBJ1-4; tentatively, D is TRBD1 (5 bases). The germline gives CDR1 GTSNPN, CDR2 SVGIG (reference sequence). V lost 8 bases, J lost 4 bases, and 11 bases lay in between. The length of the CDR3 is 12 residues.

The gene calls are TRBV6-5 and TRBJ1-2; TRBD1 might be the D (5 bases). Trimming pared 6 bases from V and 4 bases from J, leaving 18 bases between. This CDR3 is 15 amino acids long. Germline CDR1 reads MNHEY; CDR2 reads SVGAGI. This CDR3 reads CASRDPGPGSYGYTF. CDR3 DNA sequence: TGTGCCAGCAGAGACCCGGGACCCGGGAGCTATGGCTACACCTTC.

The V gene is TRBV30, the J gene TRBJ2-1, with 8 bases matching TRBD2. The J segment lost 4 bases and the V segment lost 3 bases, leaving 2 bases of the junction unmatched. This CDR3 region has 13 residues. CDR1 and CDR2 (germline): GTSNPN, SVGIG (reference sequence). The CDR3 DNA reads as TGTGCCTGGAGGCTAGCGGGTTACAATGAGCAGTTCTTC. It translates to CAWRLAGYNEQFF.